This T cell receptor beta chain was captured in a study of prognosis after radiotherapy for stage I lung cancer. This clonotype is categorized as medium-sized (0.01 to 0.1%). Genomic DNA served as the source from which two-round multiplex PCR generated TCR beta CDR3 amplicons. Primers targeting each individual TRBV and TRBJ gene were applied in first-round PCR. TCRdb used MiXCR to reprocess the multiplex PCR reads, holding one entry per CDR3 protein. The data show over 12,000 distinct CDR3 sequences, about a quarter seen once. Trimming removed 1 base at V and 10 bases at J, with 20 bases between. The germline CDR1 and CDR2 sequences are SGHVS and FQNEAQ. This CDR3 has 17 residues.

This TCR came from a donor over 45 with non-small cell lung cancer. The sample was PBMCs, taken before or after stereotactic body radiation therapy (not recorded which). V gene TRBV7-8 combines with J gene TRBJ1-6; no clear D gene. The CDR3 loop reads CASSLGHRNNRISPLHF. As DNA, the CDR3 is TGTGCCAGCAGCTTAGGCCATAGAAACAATCGGATCTCACCCCTCCACTTT. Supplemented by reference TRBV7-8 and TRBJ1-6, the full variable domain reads GAGVSQSPRYKVAKRGQDVALRCDPISGHVSLFWYQQALGQGPEFLTYFQNEAQLDKSGLPSDRFFAERPEGSVSTLKIQRTQQEDSAVYLCASSLGHRNNRISPLHFGNGTRLTVT.